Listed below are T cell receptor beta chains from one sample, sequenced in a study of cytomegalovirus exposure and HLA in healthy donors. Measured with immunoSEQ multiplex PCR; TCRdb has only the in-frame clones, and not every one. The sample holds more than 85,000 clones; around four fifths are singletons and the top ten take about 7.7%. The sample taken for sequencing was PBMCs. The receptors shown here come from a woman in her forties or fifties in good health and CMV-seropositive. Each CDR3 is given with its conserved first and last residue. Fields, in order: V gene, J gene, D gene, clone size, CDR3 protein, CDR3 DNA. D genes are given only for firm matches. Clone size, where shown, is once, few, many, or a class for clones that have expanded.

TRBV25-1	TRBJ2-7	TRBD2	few	CASSESGTSGSEQYF	TGTGCCAGCAGTGAATCCGGGACTAGCGGGTCCGAGCAGTACTTC
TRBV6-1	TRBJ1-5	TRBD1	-	CASRDGTGYQPQHF	TGTGCCAGCAGGGACGGGACAGGGTATCAGCCCCAGCATTTT
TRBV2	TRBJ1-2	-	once	CASKGTAINNYGYTF	TGTGCCAGCAAAGGAACAGCCATCAATAACTATGGCTACACCTTC
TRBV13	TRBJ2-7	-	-	CASGGSQDSWDEQYF	TGTGCCAGCGGAGGCTCCCAGGACTCGTGGGACGAGCAGTACTTC
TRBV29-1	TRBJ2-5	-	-	CSIPGKETQYF	TGCAGCATCCCAGGAAAGGAGACCCAGTACTTC
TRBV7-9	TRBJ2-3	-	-	CASSFDGRGPGGTQYF	TGTGCCAGCAGCTTCGACGGCAGGGGCCCGGGGGGTACGCAGTATTTT
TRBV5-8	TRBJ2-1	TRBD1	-	CASSLAGGTGAYNEQFF	TGTGCCAGCAGCTTGGCGGGGGGGACAGGGGCCTACAATGAGCAGTTCTTC
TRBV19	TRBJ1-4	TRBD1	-	CASSPTRGQGGEKLFF	TGTGCCAGTAGTCCTACCAGGGGACAGGGGGGAGAAAAACTGTTTTTT
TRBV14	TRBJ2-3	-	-	CASSHPSPGSTDTQYF	TGTGCCAGCAGCCACCCATCTCCGGGTAGCACAGATACGCAGTATTTT
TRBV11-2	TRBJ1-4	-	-	CASRTGLGEKLFF	TGTGCCAGCAGGACCGGACTTGGTGAAAAACTGTTTTTT
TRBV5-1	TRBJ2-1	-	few	CASSFGGGNEQFF	TGCGCCAGCAGCTTTGGGGGAGGCAATGAGCAGTTCTTC
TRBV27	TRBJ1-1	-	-	CASSFAGNTEAFF	TGTGCCAGCAGTTTCGCAGGGAACACTGAAGCTTTCTTT
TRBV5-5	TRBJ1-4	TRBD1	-	CASSLGVRQGREKLFF	TGTGCCAGCAGCTTGGGGGTCCGACAGGGTCGGGAAAAACTGTTTTTT
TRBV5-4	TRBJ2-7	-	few	CASSLAQGEEQYF	TGTGCCAGCAGCTTGGCGCAGGGTGAAGAGCAGTACTTC
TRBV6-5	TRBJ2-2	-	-	CASSPYIGTGELFF	TGTGCCAGCAGTCCTTACATTGGCACCGGGGAGCTGTTTTTT
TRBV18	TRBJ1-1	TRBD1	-	CASSPLGQLNTEAFF	TGTGCCAGCTCACCTTTGGGACAGTTGAACACTGAAGCTTTCTTT
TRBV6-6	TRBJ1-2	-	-	CASSPGFGGDGYTF	TGTGCCAGCAGCCCCGGTTTTGGGGGCGATGGCTACACCTTC
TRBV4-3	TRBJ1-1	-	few	CASSQDRRGNTEAFF	TGCGCCAGCAGCCAAGATAGGAGGGGGAACACTGAAGCTTTCTTT
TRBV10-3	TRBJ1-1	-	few	CAISESSISTEAFF	TGTGCCATCAGTGAGTCGAGCATTTCCACTGAAGCTTTCTTT
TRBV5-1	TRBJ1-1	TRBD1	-	CASSSARQGVEAFF	TGCGCCAGCAGCTCCGCCCGACAGGGCGTAGAAGCTTTCTTT
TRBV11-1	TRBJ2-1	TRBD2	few	CASSLRRLAEYNEQFF	TGTGCCAGCAGCTTAAGGAGACTAGCAGAGTACAATGAGCAGTTCTTC
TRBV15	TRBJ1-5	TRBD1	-	CATSRGQGQPQHF	TGTGCCACCAGCAGGGGACAGGGGCAGCCCCAGCATTTT
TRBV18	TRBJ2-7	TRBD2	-	CASSPSGTSGPYEQYF	TGTGCCAGCTCACCTTCGGGGACTAGCGGTCCCTACGAGCAGTACTTC
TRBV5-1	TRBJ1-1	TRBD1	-	CASSTGTGNTEAFF	TGCGCCAGCAGTACCGGGACAGGGAACACTGAAGCTTTCTTT
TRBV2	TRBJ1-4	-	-	CASSEAQGEPEKRLFF	TGTGCCAGCAGTGAAGCACAGGGAGAGCCCGAAAAACGACTGTTTTTT
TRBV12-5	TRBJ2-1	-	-	CASGPGQTYNEQFF	TGTGCTAGTGGTCCCGGACAGACCTACAATGAGCAGTTCTTC
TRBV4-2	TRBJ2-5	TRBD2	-	CASSQVLAGDQGETQYF	TGTGCCAGCAGCCAAGTACTAGCGGGGGACCAAGGGGAGACCCAGTACTTC
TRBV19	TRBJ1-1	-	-	CASYRERNTEAFF	TGTGCCAGTTACAGGGAGAGGAACACTGAAGCTTTCTTT
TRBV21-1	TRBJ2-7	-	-	CASSNKDRDPYEQYF	TGTGCCAGCAGTAACAAAGACAGGGACCCCTACGAGCAGTACTTC
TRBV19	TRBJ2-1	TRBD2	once	CASRGGSSYNEQFF	TGTGCCAGTAGGGGCGGGAGTTCCTACAATGAGCAGTTCTTC
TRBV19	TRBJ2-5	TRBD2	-	CASSMGRGGQETQYF	TGTGCCAGTAGTATGGGGCGGGGGGGGCAAGAGACCCAGTACTTC
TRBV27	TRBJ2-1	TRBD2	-	CASSPGTSGRNEQFF	TGTGCCAGCAGTCCCGGGACTAGCGGGAGGAATGAGCAGTTCTTC
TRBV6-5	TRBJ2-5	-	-	CASKQAAGLIETQYF	TGTGCCAGCAAACAGGCCGCCGGGTTGATCGAGACCCAGTACTTC
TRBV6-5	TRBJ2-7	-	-	CASSYSKRGNYEQYF	TGTGCCAGCAGTTACTCGAAAAGGGGAAACTACGAGCAGTACTTC
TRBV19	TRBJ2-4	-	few	CASRTTGGENIQYF	TGTGCCAGTAGGACCACCGGCGGGGAAAACATTCAGTACTTC
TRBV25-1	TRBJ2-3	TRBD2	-	CASSLTPPTSADTQYF	TGTGCCAGCAGTCTAACCCCCCCTACTAGCGCAGATACGCAGTATTTT
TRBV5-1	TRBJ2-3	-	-	CASSLVAGAPGRDTQYF	TGCGCCAGCAGCTTGGTTGCGGGGGCCCCGGGAAGGGATACGCAGTATTTT
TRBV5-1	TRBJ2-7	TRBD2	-	CASSLASGSYEQYF	TGCGCCAGCAGCTTGGCTAGCGGGAGCTACGAGCAGTACTTC
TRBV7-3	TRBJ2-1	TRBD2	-	CASSLTGTSVYNEQFF	TGTGCCAGCAGCTTAACAGGGACTAGCGTCTACAATGAGCAGTTCTTC
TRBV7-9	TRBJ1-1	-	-	CASDLSGGMNTEAFF	TGTGCCAGCGACCTCTCGGGGGGGATGAACACTGAAGCTTTCTTT
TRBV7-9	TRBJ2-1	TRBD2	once	CASSLGGSGMSEQFF	TGTGCCAGCAGCTTAGGTGGTAGCGGGATGAGTGAGCAGTTCTTC
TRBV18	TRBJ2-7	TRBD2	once	CASSPTASSGGYEQYF	TGTGCCAGCTCACCAACGGCGTCTAGCGGGGGTTACGAGCAGTACTTC
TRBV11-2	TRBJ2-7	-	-	CASSSQGSYEQYF	TGTGCCAGCAGCTCCCAGGGTTCCTACGAGCAGTACTTC
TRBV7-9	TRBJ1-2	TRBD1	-	CASSLGTGGTLSTYGYTF	TGTGCCAGCAGCTTAGGGACAGGGGGGACTCTGAGTACTTATGGCTACACCTTC
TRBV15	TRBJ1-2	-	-	CATSRDTGLSGYTF	TGTGCCACCAGCAGAGATACAGGGCTGTCCGGCTACACCTTC